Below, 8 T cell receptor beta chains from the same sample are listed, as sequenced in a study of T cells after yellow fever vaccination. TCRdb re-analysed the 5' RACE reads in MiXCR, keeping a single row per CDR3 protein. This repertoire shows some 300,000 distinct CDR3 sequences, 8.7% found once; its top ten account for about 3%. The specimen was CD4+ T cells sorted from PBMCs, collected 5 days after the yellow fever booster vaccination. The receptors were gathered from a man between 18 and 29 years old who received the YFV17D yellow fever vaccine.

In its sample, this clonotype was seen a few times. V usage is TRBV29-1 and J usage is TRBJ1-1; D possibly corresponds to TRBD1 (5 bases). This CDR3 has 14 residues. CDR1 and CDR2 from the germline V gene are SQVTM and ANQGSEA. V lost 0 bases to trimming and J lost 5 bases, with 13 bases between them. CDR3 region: CSVEEVSRGTEAFF. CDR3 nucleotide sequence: TGCAGCGTTGAAGAAGTCAGTCGGGGGACTGAAGCTTTCTTT.

CDR3 sequence (DNA): TGTGCCAGCAGCGCCGGACAGGAGGGCAATGAGCAGTTCTTC. Its protein product is CASSAGQEGNEQFF. The J gene is TRBJ2-1, the V gene TRBV9; the D gene is possibly TRBD1 (7 bases). This CDR3 spans 14 amino acids. Germline CDR1 reads SGDLS; CDR2 reads YYNGEE. V dropped 3 bases and J dropped 6 bases, with 13 bases sitting between them.

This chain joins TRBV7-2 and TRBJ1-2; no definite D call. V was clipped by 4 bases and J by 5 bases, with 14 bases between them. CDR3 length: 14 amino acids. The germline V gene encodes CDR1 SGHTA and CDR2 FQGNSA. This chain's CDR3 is CASSSRIRTYGYTF. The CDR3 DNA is TGTGCCAGCAGCTCGCGGATCCGGACGTATGGCTACACCTTC.

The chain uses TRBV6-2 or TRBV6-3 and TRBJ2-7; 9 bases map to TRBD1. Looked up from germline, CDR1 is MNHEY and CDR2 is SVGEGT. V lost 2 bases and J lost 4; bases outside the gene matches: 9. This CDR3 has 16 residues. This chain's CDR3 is CASSYARTGEGYEQYV. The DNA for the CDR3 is TGTGCCAGCAGTTACGCCCGGACAGGGGAAGGGTACGAGCAGTACGTC.

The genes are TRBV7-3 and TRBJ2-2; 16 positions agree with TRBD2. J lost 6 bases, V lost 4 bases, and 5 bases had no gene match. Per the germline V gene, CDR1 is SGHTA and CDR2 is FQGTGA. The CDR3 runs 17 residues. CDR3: CASSYGTSGGASGELFF. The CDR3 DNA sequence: TGTGCCAGCAGCTACGGGACTAGCGGGGGGGCTTCCGGGGAGCTGTTTTTT.

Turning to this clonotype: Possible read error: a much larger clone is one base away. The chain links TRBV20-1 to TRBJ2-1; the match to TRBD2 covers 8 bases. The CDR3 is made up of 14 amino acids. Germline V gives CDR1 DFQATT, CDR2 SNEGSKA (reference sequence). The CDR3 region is CSASPSGSFNEQFF. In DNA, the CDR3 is TGCAGTGCTAGCCCTAGCGGGTCCTTCAATGAGCAGTTCTTC.

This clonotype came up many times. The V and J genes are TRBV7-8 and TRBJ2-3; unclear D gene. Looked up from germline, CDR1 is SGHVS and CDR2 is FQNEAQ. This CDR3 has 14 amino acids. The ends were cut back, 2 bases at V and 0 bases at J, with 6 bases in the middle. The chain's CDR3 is CASSLQASTDTQYF. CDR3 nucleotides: TGTGCCAGCAGCTTACAGGCTAGCACAGATACGCAGTATTTT.

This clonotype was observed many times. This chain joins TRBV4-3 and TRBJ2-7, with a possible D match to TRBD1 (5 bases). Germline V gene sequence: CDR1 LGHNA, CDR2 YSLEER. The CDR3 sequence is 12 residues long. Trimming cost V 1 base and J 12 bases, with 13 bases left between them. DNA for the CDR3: TGCGCCAGCAGCCAAGCGTCAGGGTTTTCGTACGTC. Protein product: CASSQASGFSYV.